The T cell receptor (beta chain) described here comes from a study of cytomegalovirus exposure and HLA in healthy donors. Study observations and caveats: Presence/absence analyses assumed roughly uniform sequencing depth across donors, which may not hold.

The V end was cut by 0 bases, the J end by 0 bases, with 4 bases between. The germline V gene has CDR1 LNHNV and CDR2 YYDKDF (reference sequence). The CDR3 consists of 14 residues. Comment on this clone: What it binds is not known.

The study ran its PCR with 60 Vbeta and 13 Jbeta primers. Assay used: immunoSEQ multiplex PCR; TCRdb lists only in-frame clones, some missing. The sample has tens of thousands of clones, 82% seen once. The chain carries TRBV15 and TRBJ2-3; D not certain. The TCR was taken from a woman under 30 in good health and CMV-seropositive. The material sequenced was PBMCs. CDR3 in DNA: TGTGCCACCAGCAGAGATCTGAGCACAGATACGCAGTATTTT. As protein: CATSRDLSTDTQYF.